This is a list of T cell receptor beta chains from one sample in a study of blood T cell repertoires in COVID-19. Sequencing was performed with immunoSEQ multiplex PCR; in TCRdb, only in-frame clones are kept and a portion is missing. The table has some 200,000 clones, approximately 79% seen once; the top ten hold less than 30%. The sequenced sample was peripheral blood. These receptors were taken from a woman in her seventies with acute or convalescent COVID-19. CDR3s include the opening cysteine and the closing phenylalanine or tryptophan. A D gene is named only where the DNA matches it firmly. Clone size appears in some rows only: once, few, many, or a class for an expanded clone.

CDR3 DNA: TGTGCCAGCAGCCCACAGGGATTGGATACGCAGTATTTT
CDR3 protein: CASSPQGLDTQYF
clone size: .
J gene: TRBJ2-3
V gene: TRBV7-9
D gene: .

CDR3 DNA: TGCAGCGTTGGTATTGGCGGATACTCCTACGAGCAGTACTTC
CDR3 protein: CSVGIGGYSYEQYF
clone size: .
J gene: TRBJ2-7
V gene: TRBV29-1
D gene: .

CDR3 DNA: TGTGCCAGCAGCCAAAGGGGCTCCGAGACCCAGTACTTC
CDR3 protein: CASSQRGSETQYF
clone size: few
J gene: TRBJ2-5
V gene: TRBV25-1
D gene: .

CDR3 DNA: TGTGCCAGCAGCTTAGGGGCTAGCGGGGATGGGGAGACCCAGTACTTC
CDR3 protein: CASSLGASGDGETQYF
clone size: .
J gene: TRBJ2-5
V gene: TRBV7-6
D gene: TRBD2

CDR3 DNA: TGTGCCACCACGCTGGCAGGTTACAATGAGCAGTTCTTC
CDR3 protein: CATTLAGYNEQFF
clone size: once
J gene: TRBJ2-1
V gene: TRBV6-6
D gene: .

CDR3 DNA: TGTGCCACCAAAGCGGGAGGGGTAGATACGCAGTATTTT
CDR3 protein: CATKAGGVDTQYF
clone size: .
J gene: TRBJ2-3
V gene: TRBV24-1
D gene: TRBD2

CDR3 DNA: TGCAGCGTTAGGTTCCAGACAGACCCTTATGGCTACACCTTC
CDR3 protein: CSVRFQTDPYGYTF
clone size: .
J gene: TRBJ1-2
V gene: TRBV29-1
D gene: .

CDR3 DNA: TGCGCCAGCAGCCCACCACCGGGACTAGCGGGAGGGGAGACCCAGTACTTC
CDR3 protein: CASSPPPGLAGGETQYF
clone size: .
J gene: TRBJ2-5
V gene: TRBV5-1
D gene: TRBD2

CDR3 DNA: TGTGCCAGTAGTATTATGGGACAGGGAGGTGAAAAACTGTTTTTT
CDR3 protein: CASSIMGQGGEKLFF
clone size: .
J gene: TRBJ1-4
V gene: TRBV19
D gene: TRBD1

CDR3 DNA: TGTGCCAGTAGTATAGCGGCAGGGTGGACCGGGGAGCTGTTTTTT
CDR3 protein: CASSIAAGWTGELFF
clone size: .
J gene: TRBJ2-2
V gene: TRBV19
D gene: .

CDR3 DNA: TGTGCTAGTGGTTCGGGACAGGGGGATGGCGGGGAGCTGTTTTTT
CDR3 protein: CASGSGQGDGGELFF
clone size: .
J gene: TRBJ2-2
V gene: TRBV12-5
D gene: TRBD1

CDR3 DNA: TGTGCCAGCAGCCGAGGACTAGCGGGGAGTGTCTACGAGCAGTACTTC
CDR3 protein: CASSRGLAGSVYEQYF
clone size: few
J gene: TRBJ2-7
V gene: TRBV3-1/TRBV3-2
D gene: TRBD2

CDR3 DNA: TGTGCCAGCAGCTTAGCCCCGACAGTCTCATATGGCTACACCTTC
CDR3 protein: CASSLAPTVSYGYTF
clone size: .
J gene: TRBJ1-2
V gene: TRBV7-9
D gene: .

CDR3 DNA: TGCGCCAGCAGCCGAACCGGTGCGAACACCGGGGAGCTGTTTTTT
CDR3 protein: CASSRTGANTGELFF
clone size: .
J gene: TRBJ2-2
V gene: TRBV5-1
D gene: .

CDR3 DNA: TGTGCCAGCAGTTTTAGAAGCGGGGCGAGCTCCTACGAGCAGTACTTC
CDR3 protein: CASSFRSGASSYEQYF
clone size: .
J gene: TRBJ2-7
V gene: TRBV5-6
D gene: TRBD2

CDR3 DNA: TGTGCCAGCAGTTACGTTGCGGGAGCCGGTGATACGCAGTATTTT
CDR3 protein: CASSYVAGAGDTQYF
clone size: .
J gene: TRBJ2-3
V gene: TRBV6-5
D gene: TRBD2

CDR3 DNA: TGTGCCAGTAGTATCCCGATGCCAATGGAGGGACCCTACGAGCAGTACTTC
CDR3 protein: CASSIPMPMEGPYEQYF
clone size: .
J gene: TRBJ2-7
V gene: TRBV19
D gene: .

CDR3 DNA: TGTGCCAGTAGTACGCAGGGGGCGCTTGGCTACACCTTC
CDR3 protein: CASSTQGALGYTF
clone size: .
J gene: TRBJ1-2
V gene: TRBV19
D gene: TRBD1

CDR3 DNA: TGTGCCAGCAGCTTGGGAAGGACAGGGGCCTCAGAGACCCAGTACTTC
CDR3 protein: CASSLGRTGASETQYF
clone size: .
J gene: TRBJ2-5
V gene: TRBV5-4
D gene: TRBD1

CDR3 DNA: TGTGCCAGCAGCCCTGGGACTAGCGGCACAGATACGCAGTATTTT
CDR3 protein: CASSPGTSGTDTQYF
clone size: once
J gene: TRBJ2-3
V gene: TRBV11-2
D gene: TRBD2

CDR3 DNA: TGTGCCACCAGCAGAGAACTAGCAAAGATGTACGAGCAGTACTTC
CDR3 protein: CATSRELAKMYEQYF
clone size: .
J gene: TRBJ2-7
V gene: TRBV15
D gene: .

CDR3 DNA: TGTGCCAGCAGCCAAGTACTAGCGGACTACAATGAGCAGTTCTTC
CDR3 protein: CASSQVLADYNEQFF
clone size: .
J gene: TRBJ2-1
V gene: TRBV3-1/TRBV3-2
D gene: TRBD2